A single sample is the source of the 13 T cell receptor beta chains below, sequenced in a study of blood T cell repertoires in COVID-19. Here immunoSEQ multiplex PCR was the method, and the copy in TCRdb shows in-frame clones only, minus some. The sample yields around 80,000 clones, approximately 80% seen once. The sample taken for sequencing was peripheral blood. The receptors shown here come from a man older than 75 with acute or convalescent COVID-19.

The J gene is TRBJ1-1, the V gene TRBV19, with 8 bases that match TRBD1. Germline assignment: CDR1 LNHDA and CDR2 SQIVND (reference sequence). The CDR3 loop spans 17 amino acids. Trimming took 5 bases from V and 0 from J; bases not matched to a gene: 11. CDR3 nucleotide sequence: TGTGCCAGTAGTGGGAAAGGACAGGGCACCATGAACACTGAAGCTTTCTTT. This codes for CASSGKGQGTMNTEAFF.

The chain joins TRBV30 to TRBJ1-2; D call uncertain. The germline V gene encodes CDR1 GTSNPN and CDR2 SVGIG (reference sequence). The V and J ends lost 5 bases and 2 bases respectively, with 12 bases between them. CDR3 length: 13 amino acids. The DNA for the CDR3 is TGTGCCTGGGCCAGGCAGCTAAACTATGGCTACACCTTC. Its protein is CAWARQLNYGYTF. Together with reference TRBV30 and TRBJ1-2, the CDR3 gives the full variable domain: SQTIHQWPATLVQPVGSPLSLECTVEGTSNPNLYWYRQAAGRGLQLLFYSVGIGQISSEVPQNLSASRPQDRQFILSSKKLLLSDSGFYLCAWARQLNYGYTFGSGTRLTVV.

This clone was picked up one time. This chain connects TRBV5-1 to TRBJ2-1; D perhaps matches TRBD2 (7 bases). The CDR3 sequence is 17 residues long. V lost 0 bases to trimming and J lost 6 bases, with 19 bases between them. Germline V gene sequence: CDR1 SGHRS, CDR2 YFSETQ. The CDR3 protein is CASSLAAGAVSSNEQFF. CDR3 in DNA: TGCGCCAGCAGCTTGGCCGCGGGGGCAGTGTCATCCAATGAGCAGTTCTTC.

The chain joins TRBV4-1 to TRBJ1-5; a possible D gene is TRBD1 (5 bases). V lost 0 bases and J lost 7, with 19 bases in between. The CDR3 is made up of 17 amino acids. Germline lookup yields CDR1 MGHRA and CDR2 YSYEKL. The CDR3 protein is CASSQERQGQVRQPQHF. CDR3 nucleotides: TGCGCCAGCAGCCAAGAGAGGCAGGGCCAAGTTCGGCAGCCCCAGCATTTT.

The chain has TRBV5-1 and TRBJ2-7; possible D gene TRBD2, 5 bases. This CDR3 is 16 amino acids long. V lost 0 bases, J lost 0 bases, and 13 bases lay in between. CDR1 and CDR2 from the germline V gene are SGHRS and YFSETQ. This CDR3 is CASSLGGQQSSYEQYF. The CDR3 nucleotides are TGCGCCAGCAGCTTGGGCGGGCAGCAGTCCTCCTACGAGCAGTACTTC.

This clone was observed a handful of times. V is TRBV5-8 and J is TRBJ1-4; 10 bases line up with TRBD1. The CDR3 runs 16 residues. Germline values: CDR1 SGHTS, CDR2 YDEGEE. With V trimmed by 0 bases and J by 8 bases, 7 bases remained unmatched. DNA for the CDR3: TGTGCCAGCAGCTTGGAATGGGGGACAGGGGTCGAAAAACTGTTTTTT. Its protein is CASSLEWGTGVEKLFF.

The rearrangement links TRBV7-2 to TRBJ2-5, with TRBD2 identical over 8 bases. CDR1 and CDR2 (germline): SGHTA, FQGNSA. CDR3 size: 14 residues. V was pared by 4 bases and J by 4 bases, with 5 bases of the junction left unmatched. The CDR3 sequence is CASSWGSGGETQYF. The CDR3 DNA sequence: TGTGCCAGCAGCTGGGGGAGCGGGGGAGAGACCCAGTACTTC.

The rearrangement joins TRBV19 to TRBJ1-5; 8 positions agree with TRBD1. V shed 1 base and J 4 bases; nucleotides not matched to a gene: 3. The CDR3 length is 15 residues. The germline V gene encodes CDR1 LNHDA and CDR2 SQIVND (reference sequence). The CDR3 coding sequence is TGTGCCAGTAGTATAGGGGACAGGCTTAATCAGCCCCAGCATTTT. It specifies CASSIGDRLNQPQHF.

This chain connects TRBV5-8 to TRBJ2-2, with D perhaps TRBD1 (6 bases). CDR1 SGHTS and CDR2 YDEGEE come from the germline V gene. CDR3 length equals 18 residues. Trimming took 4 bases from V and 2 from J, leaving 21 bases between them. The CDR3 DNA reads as TGTGCCAGCAGCCCGAGGGGGAGTTACCCTGTAAACACCGGGGAGCTGTTTTTT. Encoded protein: CASSPRGSYPVNTGELFF.

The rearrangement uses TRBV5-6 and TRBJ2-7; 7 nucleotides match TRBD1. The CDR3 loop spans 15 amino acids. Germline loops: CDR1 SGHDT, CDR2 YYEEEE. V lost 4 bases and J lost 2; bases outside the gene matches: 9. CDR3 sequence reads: CASSTTTGAPYEQYF. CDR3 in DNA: TGTGCCAGCAGCACCACCACAGGGGCCCCCTACGAGCAGTACTTC.

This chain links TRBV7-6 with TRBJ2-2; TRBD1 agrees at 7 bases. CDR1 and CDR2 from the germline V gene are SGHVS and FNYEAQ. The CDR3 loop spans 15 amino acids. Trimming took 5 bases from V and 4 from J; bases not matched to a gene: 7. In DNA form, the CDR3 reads TGTGCCAGCAGCGAGGACAGGCTGGGCACCGGGGAGCTGTTTTTT. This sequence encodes CASSEDRLGTGELFF. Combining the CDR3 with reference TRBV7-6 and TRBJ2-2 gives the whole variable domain GAGVSQSPRYKVTKRGQDVALRCDPISGHVSLYWYRQALGQGPEFLTYFNYEAQQDKSGLPNDRFSAERPEGSISTLTIQRTEQRDSAMYRCASSEDRLGTGELFFGEGSRLTVL.

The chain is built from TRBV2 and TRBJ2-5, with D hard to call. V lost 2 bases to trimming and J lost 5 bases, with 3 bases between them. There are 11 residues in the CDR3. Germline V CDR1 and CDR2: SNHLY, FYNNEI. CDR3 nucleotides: TGTGCCAGCAGTGAATCGGAGACCCAGTACTTC. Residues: CASSESETQYF. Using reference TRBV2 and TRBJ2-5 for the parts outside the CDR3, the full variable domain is EPEVTQTPSHQVTQMGQEVILRCVPISNHLYFYWYRQILGQKVEFLVSFYNNEISEKSEIFDDQFSVERPDGSNFTLKIRSTKLEDSAMYFCASSESETQYFGPGTRLLVL.

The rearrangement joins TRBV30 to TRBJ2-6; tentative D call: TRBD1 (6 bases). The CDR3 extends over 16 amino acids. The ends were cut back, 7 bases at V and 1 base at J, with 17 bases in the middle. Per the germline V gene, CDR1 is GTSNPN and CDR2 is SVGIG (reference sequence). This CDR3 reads CASAARGTSGANVLTF. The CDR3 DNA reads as TGTGCCTCTGCCGCCAGGGGTACATCTGGGGCCAACGTCCTGACTTTC.